This TCR beta chain was sequenced for a study of spatial heterogeneity in lung cancer (dated by TCRdb to between 2018 and 2020). For the study in its entirety: Beta-chain transcripts were consistently detected in greater numbers than alpha-chain transcripts, which likely reflected higher beta-chain transcript abundance. In the raw uncorrected reads, each unique combination of TCR and UMI appeared more than ten times on average. In non-small cell lung cancer, the study quantitatively compared TCR alpha and beta repertoires across several tumor regions, matched nontumor lung, and blood. The study linked features of the TCR repertoire to counts of nonsynonymous mutations, which were determined by whole-exome sequencing of tumor tissue. At surgery, both alpha and beta chains were TCR-sequenced in over 200 tumor regions, approximately 64 matched nontumor lung samples and 56 PBMC samples.

Regarding this clonotype: No antigen is known for it. No clone much larger than this one lies a single base away; base qualities are absent.

From the cysteine through the phenylalanine, the CDR3 covers 14 amino acids. The read is trimmed to its CDR3 DNA, 42 bases read in frame from base 1. The germline V gene encodes CDR1 SGHTA and CDR2 FQGNSA. The junction carries 14 bases between V and J, which are trimmed by 5 bases and 4 bases respectively. Receptors were amplified or captured by 5' RACE. The sequencing machine was a NextSeq 500. In the TCR library protocol, a unique molecular identifier was attached to each TCR cDNA molecule so that PCR and sequencing errors could be corrected. Concerning the study's data processing: TCR identification, UMI-based error correction and CDR3 extraction were all carried out with Decombinator tools. Expanded TCRs were defined as those above a frequency of 2 per 1,000, corresponding to the top 1% of the tumor frequency distribution. Renyi diversity was calculated using the R vegan package after each repertoire was subsampled 100 times to 5,000 TCRs. CDR3 similarity networks were built from amino acid triplet string-kernel similarity, with CDR3s being connected when pairwise similarity was above 0.82. Starting from the raw public reads, TCRdb applied fastp trimming at Q25, assembled clones with MiXCR and retained in-frame beta chains. Duplicate CDR3 protein sequences are folded into a single record with the most common DNA and genes. TCRdb's processing, not the authors', yielded these V and J calls. The sample table lists tens of thousands of distinct CDR3 sequences, approximately 20% of them with a count of one. Together, the top ten hold roughly 5.6% of the sample.

Here is what the overall study found, with its caveats: Ubiquitous expanded tumor TCRs were found in blood more often at tumor resection than at routine follow-up. Confirming at a functional level the hypothesis that regional TCRs recognize regional mutations was considered to require additional single-cell paired TCR alpha and beta sequencing.

What this sample's time point label stands for: sample taken at primary tumor resection. Whole RNA extracted from tumor and nontumor lung tissue, or from cryopreserved PBMC samples, was used for TCR sequencing without cell sorting. The donors were some 76 patients from the lung TRACERx cohort who had early-stage, untreated non-small cell lung cancer. Only patients with enough RNA available from two or more tumor regions were chosen for TCR sequencing. The chain employs TRBV7-2 and TRBJ2-5; the D gene is perhaps TRBD2, on 5 matching bases. The material sequenced was PBMCs, taken at surgery. The receptor comes from a male donor with early-stage non-small cell lung cancer. The DNA sequence is given as TGTGCCAGCAGCCCCGTTACTAGAGCAGAGACCCAGTACTTC. The resulting protein is CASSPVTRAETQYF.